This passage covers 8 T cell receptor beta chains from one sample sequenced in a study of blood T cells in healthy people across ages. Sample-barcoded 5' priming and a J-beta primer mix drove a second PCR of about 6 to 12 cycles. TCRdb re-called the 5' RACE reads through MiXCR, storing one row per CDR3 protein. The table lists 600,000 or so distinct CDR3 sequences, under 25% of them singletons. Sequences were obtained from blood. These receptors were collected from a man in his sixties or seventies in good health.

Many counts were recorded for this clonotype. The rearrangement links TRBV5-5 to TRBJ2-7, with D unresolved. With the DNA end fitting TRBJ2-1 better, the J assignment may be wrong. Per germline, CDR1 SGHKS and CDR2 YYEKEE (reference sequence). The CDR3 is 13 amino acids. The CDR3 nucleotides read TGTGCCAGCAGCTTGCAGCCGGATAATGAGCAGTTCTTC. This encodes CASSLQPDNEQFF.

The chain is built from TRBV29-1 and TRBJ2-5; no firm D call. CDR3 length: 12 amino acids. Trimming took 4 bases from V and 2 from J, leaving 8 bases between them. Germline CDR1 SQVTM, CDR2 ANQGSEA. The CDR3 spells CSVAVGQETQYF. CDR3 nucleotides: TGCAGCGTTGCTGTCGGACAAGAGACCCAGTACTTC.

This rearrangement joins TRBV7-2 to TRBJ2-5; D gene uncertain. With 5 bases removed from V and 2 bases from J, the gap between germline ends came to 12 bases. The CDR3 consists of 14 residues. From germline, CDR1 is SGHTA and CDR2 FQGNSA. CDR3 sequence reads: CASSGWRRQETQYF. The CDR3 DNA reads TGTGCCAGCAGCGGATGGCGGCGGCAAGAGACCCAGTACTTC.

This clonotype was seen only a few times. The rearrangement joins TRBV20-1 to TRBJ2-5, with D uncertain. Gene TRBJ2-7 matches the end of the DNA better, so the J call may be wrong. Germline lookup yields CDR1 DFQATT and CDR2 SNEGSKA (reference sequence). The CDR3 contains 11 residues. The CDR3 DNA reads as TGCAGTGCTAGAATTGCCCACGAGCAGTACTTC. Amino acids: CSARIAHEQYF.

Comments on this clonotype: Relative to the germline gene, one junction end is altered; a read error may explain this. The rearrangement uses TRBV2 and TRBJ2-3, with D unclear. The CDR3 runs 16 residues. The V gene's germline CDR1 is SNHLY and CDR2 FYNNEI. This chain's CDR3 is CASSEGKKVGTDTQYF. The CDR3 DNA sequence: TGTGCCAGCAGCGAAGGGAAGAAAGTGGGCACAGATACGCAGTATTTT.

This clonotype was seen at least ten times. The chain joins TRBV4-1 to TRBJ2-5, with D perhaps being TRBD1 or TRBD2 (5 bases each). V was clipped by 2 bases and J by 4 bases, with 14 bases between them. The CDR3 consists of 15 residues. Germline CDR1 and CDR2: MGHRA and YSYEKL. The CDR3 loop reads CASSQTGTGAETQYF. DNA for the CDR3: TGCGCCAGCAGCCAAACCGGGACCGGGGCAGAGACCCAGTACTTC.

In its sample, this clonotype was seen many times. The chain couples TRBV5-1 to TRBJ2-5, with TRBD1 matching over 7 bases. CDR1 and CDR2 from the germline V gene are SGHRS and YFSETQ. V shed 4 bases, J shed 5 bases, and the junction held 8 bases outside the gene matches. CDR3 size: 14 residues. The CDR3 coding sequence is TGCGCCAGCAGCCCACAGGGGATCGGGGAGACCCAGTACTTC. This sequence encodes CASSPQGIGETQYF.

This clonotype has just a few counts. The chain couples TRBV5-1 to TRBJ2-1; D might be TRBD2 (6 bases). V gave up 1 base and J gave up 0 bases, with 14 bases separating them. This CDR3 contains 17 residues. Germline CDR1 SGHRS, CDR2 YFSETQ. DNA for the CDR3: TGCGCCAGCAGCTTGATATCGGGGGAGTACTCCTACAATGAGCAGTTCTTC. Amino acids: CASSLISGEYSYNEQFF.